These 8 T cell receptor beta chains came from one sample sequenced in a study of shared T cell receptors in the human thymus. Sequenced by immunoSEQ multiplex PCR; TCRdb stores in-frame clones only, minus some. This table holds 700,000 or so clones, approximately 85% found once. The same sample was also studied in work on human thymus T cells.

The sample taken for sequencing was thymocytes. The source is a girl under three years old with a congenital heart defect.

V usage is TRBV27 and J usage is TRBJ2-3; TRBD2 might be the D (7 bases). The CDR3 extends over 21 amino acids. From germline, CDR1 is MNHEY and CDR2 SMNVEV (reference sequence). V lost 3 bases, J lost 1 base, and 29 bases lay in between. CDR3 protein: CASSFTLRVGGGASRTDTQYF. CDR3 nucleotide sequence: TGTGCCAGCAGTTTTACTTTGCGTGTAGGGGGGGGCGCGTCCCGCACAGATACGCAGTATTTT.

The chain combines TRBV28 with TRBJ2-5, with TRBD2 matching 11 bases. CDR3 length equals 16 residues. CDR1 and CDR2 from the germline V gene are MDHEN and SYDVKM. Trimming removed 5 bases from V and 1 base from J; junction bases left unmatched: 6. CDR3 bases: TGTGCCAGCAGTAAAGCCGGGACTAGCGGCCAAGAGACCCAGTACTTC. This translates into CASSKAGTSGQETQYF.

The CDR3 region is CASSIPDSLTYGYTF. Written as DNA, the CDR3 is TGTGCCAGTAGTATCCCGGACAGCTTGACCTATGGCTACACCTTC. The J gene is TRBJ1-2, the V gene TRBV19; D is possibly TRBD1 (6 bases). Germline V gene data show CDR1 as LNHDA and CDR2 as SQIVND (reference sequence). CDR3 length: 15 amino acids. Trimming cost V 3 bases and J 4 bases, with 15 bases left between them.

J is TRBJ1-2 and V is TRBV27; D may be TRBD1 (5 bases). From germline, CDR1 is MNHEY and CDR2 SMNVEV (reference sequence). V gave up 6 bases and J gave up 5 bases, with 13 bases separating them. This CDR3 spans 13 amino acids. CDR3 sequence reads: CASSRTLNYGYTF. The DNA for the CDR3 is TGTGCCAGCAGCCGGACACTGAATTATGGCTACACCTTC.

V is TRBV11-2 and J is TRBJ2-5, with D possibly being TRBD2 (7 bases). The V gene lost 1 base and the J gene lost 4 bases, with 19 bases spanning the gap. The CDR3 has 17 amino acids. The germline gives CDR1 SGHAT, CDR2 FQNNGV. The DNA of the CDR3 is TGTGCCAGCAGCTTAGGTGCGGGGGCAGGGGTTGGAGAGACCCAGTACTTC. It encodes CASSLGAGAGVGETQYF.

This chain connects TRBV7-2 to TRBJ2-3, with D unresolved. Between the trimmed V and J ends, which lost 1 base and 2 bases, there was a span of 13 bases. The germline V gene has CDR1 SGHTA and CDR2 FQGNSA. This CDR3 is 16 amino acids long. The CDR3 DNA is TGTGCCAGCAGCTTAGATTGGGCCCCTTCCACAGATACGCAGTATTTT. Translation gives CASSLDWAPSTDTQYF.

J is TRBJ1-6 and V is TRBV5-6; perhaps TRBD1 as D (6 bases). The length of the CDR3 is 15 residues. In germline, CDR1 is SGHDT, CDR2 YYEEEE. V was shortened by 2 bases and J by 9 bases, with 15 bases between the two germline ends. The CDR3, as DNA: TGTGCCAGCAGCTTAGAGACGATGGGGGCTTCACCCCTCCACTTT. Its translation: CASSLETMGASPLHF.

The CDR3 coding sequence is TGTGCCAGCAGTTATAGTCTTGGCACTGAAGCTTTCTTT. Amino acids: CASSYSLGTEAFF. This chain links TRBV6-6 with TRBJ1-1; D unclear. Trimming removed 3 bases from V and 4 bases from J, with 9 bases in between. Germline values: CDR1 MNHNY, CDR2 SVGAGI (reference sequence). The CDR3 contains 13 residues.